Presented here are 21 T cell receptor beta chains from one specimen sequenced in a study of blood T cell repertoires in COVID-19 (TCRdb year 2020). Library method: the immunoSEQ multiplex PCR assay. TCRdb took over this immuneACCESS table, retaining in-frame rearrangements with V and J assigned. Such tables are incomplete; in checked studies, under half of the missing clones stem from an unresolved V gene, and the remainder is unexplained. Within this sample are tens of thousands of clones, with 85% to 90% of them counted one time only. Roughly 16% of the sample goes to the ten largest clones. Input material: peripheral blood. The source is a human donor in a cohort sampled during active COVID-19.

The CDR3 DNA follows: TGTGCCATCAGTGAGTCGGCGGGGAAGGAGCCCCAGCATTTT. Translating it yields CAISESAGKEPQHF. This chain uses TRBV10-3 with TRBJ1-5; D is unresolved. This CDR3 region has 14 residues. Trimming removed 0 bases from V and 8 bases from J, with 11 bases in between. The V gene's germline CDR1 is ENHRY and CDR2 SYGVKD.

V gene TRBV11-2 combines with J gene TRBJ2-5; TRBD2 might be the D (5 bases). V was clipped by 1 base and J by 2 bases, with 14 bases between them. Germline V lookup: CDR1 SGHAT, CDR2 FQNNGV. This CDR3 is built from 16 residues. CDR3 in DNA: TGTGCCAGCAGCTTAGGAGGGAGAGTTGGTCAAGAGACCCAGTACTTC. Translated, it gives CASSLGGRVGQETQYF.

The rearrangement uses TRBV9 and TRBJ1-1; tentative D call: TRBD1 (6 bases). V lost 0 bases, J lost 4 bases, and 10 bases lay in between. Germline V gene lookup returns CDR1 SGDLS and CDR2 YYNGEE. The CDR3 covers 14 residues. In DNA form, the CDR3 reads TGTGCCAGCAGCGTAGTTGGGGGCGGCACTGAAGCTTTCTTT. Residues: CASSVVGGGTEAFF.

The gene calls are TRBV24-1 and TRBJ1-1; D might be TRBD1 (5 bases). V was cut by 9 bases and J by 5 bases, with 9 bases left in between. CDR3 length: 11 residues. CDR1 is KGHDR and CDR2 is SFDVKD in the germline V gene. The CDR3: CATSQGTEAFF. The CDR3 DNA is TGTGCCACCTCCCAGGGAACTGAAGCTTTCTTT.

The chain links TRBV5-1 to TRBJ2-3; D is perhaps TRBD1 (5 bases). V shed 0 bases and J shed 1 base, with 6 bases lying between them. The CDR3 spans 14 residues. CDR1 is SGHRS, CDR2 YFSETQ, per germline. The CDR3 DNA is TGCGCCAGCAGCTTGGGACAGCGCACAGATACGCAGTATTTT. Translation gives CASSLGQRTDTQYF.

The V and J genes are TRBV3-1 (or the pseudogene TRBV3-2) and TRBJ1-4, with 7 bases identical to TRBD1. J lost 0 bases, V lost 5 bases, and 6 bases had no gene match. This CDR3 spans 16 amino acids. CDR1 is LGHDT, CDR2 YNNKEL, per germline (reference sequence). CDR3: CASSIRDRATNEKLFF. CDR3 coding DNA: TGTGCCAGCAGCATCCGGGACAGAGCAACTAATGAAAAACTGTTTTTT.

This chain links TRBV7-2 with TRBJ1-4; possibly TRBD1 for D (5 bases). The CDR3 runs to 15 residues. Trimming removed 4 bases from V and 1 base from J, with 10 bases in between. The germline V gene has CDR1 SGHTA and CDR2 FQGNSA. This chain's CDR3 is CASSSGGGTNEKLFF. CDR3 in DNA: TGTGCCAGCAGCTCCGGGGGGGGAACTAATGAAAAACTGTTTTTT.

This rearrangement joins TRBV19 to TRBJ2-6; no firm D call. The CDR3 has 15 amino acids. V shed 5 bases and J shed 2 bases, with 10 bases lying between them. CDR1 is LNHDA, CDR2 SQIVND, per germline (reference sequence). Here the CDR3 reads CASSSLPPGANVLTF. CDR3 sequence (DNA): TGTGCCAGTAGTTCCCTCCCCCCTGGGGCCAACGTCCTGACTTTC.

The chain combines TRBV19 with TRBJ2-7, with 14 positions matching TRBD2. V lost 5 bases to trimming and J lost 9 bases; unmatched junction nucleotides: 15. Germline CDR1 LNHDA, CDR2 SQIVND (reference sequence). This CDR3 is 17 amino acids long. CDR3 coding DNA: TGTGCCAGTAGTGACGGGACTAGCGGGAGCCCTCTCAACGGGCAGTACTTC. Translating it yields CASSDGTSGSPLNGQYF. Full variable domain (rest looked up from reference TRBV19 and TRBJ2-7): DGGITQSPKYLFRKEGQNVTLSCEQNLNHDAMYWYRQDPGQGLRLIYYSQIVNDFQKGDIAEGYSVSREKKESFPLTVTSAQKNPTAFYLCASSDGTSGSPLNGQYFGPGTRLTVT.

On this clone: It may be a read error: a sequence one base away is much more abundant. V and J are TRBV19 and TRBJ2-2, with 10 bases aligning to TRBD1. Trimming at V came to 7 bases and at J to 0 bases, leaving 2 bases not matched to a gene. Germline loops: CDR1 LNHDA, CDR2 SQIVND (reference sequence). This CDR3 contains 15 residues. In DNA, the CDR3 is TGTGCCAGTAAGACAGGGGGCCCGAACACCGGGGAGCTGTTTTTT. Translation: CASKTGGPNTGELFF.

The rearrangement joins TRBV18 to TRBJ2-7; 7 bases line up with TRBD1. Per the germline V gene, CDR1 is KGHSH and CDR2 is LQKENI. The CDR3 is 16 residues long. V gave up 1 base and J gave up 0 bases; unmatched junction bases: 6. The CDR3 region has the DNA TGTGCCAGCTCACCACTACAGGGACAGCACTCCTACGAGCAGTACTTC. Its translation is CASSPLQGQHSYEQYF.

CDR3 DNA: TGCAGTGCTAGTCCCAGGACTGGGTACACTGAAGCTTTCTTT. Amino acid sequence: CSASPRTGYTEAFF. The genes are TRBV20-1 and TRBJ1-1, with D unresolved. Germline lookup yields CDR1 DFQATT and CDR2 SNEGSKA (reference sequence). CDR3 length: 14 amino acids. V was trimmed by 3 bases and J by 3 bases, leaving 14 bases between them.

The count of this clone is one. The gene calls are TRBV5-1 and TRBJ1-4; no reliable D call. V was cut by 0 bases and J by 1 base, with 7 bases left in between. This CDR3 is built from 15 residues. The V gene's germline CDR1 is SGHRS and CDR2 YFSETQ. The CDR3 protein is CASSLGSGTNEKLFF. The CDR3 coding sequence is TGCGCCAGCAGCTTGGGATCAGGAACTAATGAAAAACTGTTTTTT.

This clone turned up a few times. The J gene is TRBJ1-5, the V gene TRBV30; D gene uncertain. Germline V gene data show CDR1 as GTSNPN and CDR2 as SVGIG (reference sequence). There are 13 residues in the CDR3. Between the trimmed V and J ends, which lost 5 bases and 0 bases, there was a span of 8 bases. The CDR3 protein is CAWAEDSNQPQHF. The CDR3 nucleotides are TGTGCCTGGGCGGAAGATAGCAATCAGCCCCAGCATTTT.

This clone was observed a handful of times. The chain uses TRBV9 and TRBJ2-7, with TRBD2 identical over 7 bases. Germline CDR1 SGDLS, CDR2 YYNGEE. This CDR3 contains 17 residues. The V gene end was trimmed by 0 bases and the J gene end by 4 bases; junction bases not matched to a gene: 13. The CDR3 region has the DNA TGTGCCAGCAGCGTAGGACGTTCTTGGGAGGGAAAGTACGAGCAGTACTTC. The encoded protein is CASSVGRSWEGKYEQYF.

The chain combines TRBV5-5 with TRBJ2-3; 7 bases map to TRBD1. The trim removed 4 bases at V and 5 bases at J, leaving 10 bases unmatched. CDR3 length: 15 amino acids. Germline values: CDR1 SGHKS, CDR2 YYEKEE (reference sequence). Written as DNA, the CDR3 is TGTGCCAGCAGCCGAGGACAGGATCTAGTAGATACGCAGTATTTT. This sequence encodes CASSRGQDLVDTQYF.

This clone was counted a single time. The chain joins TRBV28 to TRBJ2-5, with D perhaps TRBD2 (5 bases). CDR1 and CDR2 from the germline V gene are MDHEN and SYDVKM. Trimming stripped 5 bases from V and 2 bases from J, with 15 bases between. CDR3 size: 15 residues. For the CDR3, the DNA is TGTGCCAGCAGTCTGTCAGGACTCTTACAAGAGACCCAGTACTTC. It yields the protein CASSLSGLLQETQYF.

The rearrangement uses TRBV30 and TRBJ2-6; maybe TRBD1 (6 bases). V lost 4 bases to trimming and J lost 1 base, with 17 bases between them. The CDR3 length is 17 residues. Looked up from germline, CDR1 is GTSNPN and CDR2 is SVGIG (reference sequence). CDR3 DNA: TGTGCCTGGAATGTAGCCCTCACAGGGTCTGGGGCCAACGTCCTGACTTTC. It codes for CAWNVALTGSGANVLTF.

V is TRBV4-2 and J is TRBJ2-5; a possible D gene is TRBD2 (6 bases). CDR3 length: 15 amino acids. Germline values: CDR1 LGHNA, CDR2 YNFKEQ. V lost 1 base, J lost 4 bases, and 13 bases lay in between. The CDR3: CASSQAGELLETQYF. The CDR3 region has the DNA TGTGCCAGCAGCCAAGCGGGAGAACTATTAGAGACCCAGTACTTC.

The chain carries TRBV10-2 and TRBJ1-4; D is uncertain. The germline CDR1 and CDR2 sequences are WSHSY and SAAADI. The CDR3 runs to 12 residues. V lost 8 bases and J 8 bases, leaving 12 bases between the germline ends. Here the CDR3 reads CASSQLREKLFF. The CDR3 nucleotides read TGCGCCAGCTCACAGCTCCGCGAAAAACTGTTTTTT.

V gene TRBV19 combines with J gene TRBJ2-7; no reliable D call. The CDR3 runs 14 residues. V dropped 3 bases and J dropped 5 bases, with 14 bases sitting between them. CDR1 is LNHDA, CDR2 SQIVND, per germline (reference sequence). CDR3 DNA sequence: TGTGCCAGTAGTATCTTAGTAACGTCTCACGAGCAGTACTTC. Encoded protein: CASSILVTSHEQYF. The full variable domain, rest sourced from reference TRBV19 and TRBJ2-7, is DGGITQSPKYLFRKEGQNVTLSCEQNLNHDAMYWYRQDPGQGLRLIYYSQIVNDFQKGDIAEGYSVSREKKESFPLTVTSAQKNPTAFYLCASSILVTSHEQYFGPGTRLTVT.